This T cell receptor beta chain came from a study of identical twins listed by TCRdb under 2016. Describing the broader study: To test whether fetal clonotypes persist, this study deep-sequenced TCR alpha and beta repertoires from monozygotic twins, from unrelated adults of various ages, and from cord blood. Replicate twin experiments were performed at different times using different library preparation protocols to rule out contamination.

About this clonotype: The antigen this receptor binds is unknown. Nothing much larger sits one base from this clone, and base qualities are not available.

The protocol used for the library was 5' RACE. Sequencing was carried out with an Illumina HiSeq 2000. Template switching added a universal primer binding site, and the final cDNA carried a unique molecular identifier that allowed TCR cDNA molecules to be counted accurately. First-strand cDNA for TCR alpha and beta chains was synthesized from specific primers in the conserved constant-segment region. To control for contamination, every cDNA library was double barcoded, receiving both a SMART-Mk sample barcode and Illumina barcodes. TruSeq adapter sequences, together with Illumina sample barcodes, were added in two successive PCR steps. TCR alpha and beta cDNA libraries were sequenced on the Illumina HiSeq platform with custom primers. The authors' pipeline ran thus. Unique molecular identifiers were extracted from raw reads with MiGEC, and CDR3 positions were determined with MiXCR. Recombination models were inferred per individual with the repgenHMM and IGoR tools using an EM algorithm. The analysis of shared clonotypes was done with the tcR package in R, with sharing normalized by the product of cloneset sizes. To study raw recombination without the effects of thymic and clonal selection, out-of-frame nonproductive sequences were analyzed. Clones were called with MiXCR by TCRdb after fastp trimmed the public reads at Q25, and only in-frame beta chains were retained. When rows share a CDR3 protein, they turn into one entry using the most common DNA and genes. Clone size and V and J calls follow TCRdb, not the original study. This sample holds roughly 540,000 distinct CDR3 sequences; less than 25% were observed only once. 0.91% of the sample lies in the top ten.

All donors were healthy Caucasians. The twin cohort comprised three pairs of female monozygotic twins, all aged about 18 to 30 years. Positive isolation kits from Invitrogen were used to isolate the CD4+ and CD8+ T cell populations. Points the paper makes about the study in general: Zero-insertion analyses could be partly confounded by invariant T cells such as MAIT and iNKT, although diverse VJ usage argued against such confounding for most clonotypes. Compared with coincidental sharing between unrelated individuals, an excess of low generation-probability sequences was observed among out-of-frame TCR alpha sequences shared between twins. A weaker excess of twin sharing was found in beta out-of-frame sequences because the signal-to-noise ratio was lowered by fewer shared sequences. Abundant cord blood beta clonotypes had fewer insertions, young adult naive repertoires showed a similar but weaker trend, and memory repertoires showed no such trend. Because the same donors could not be followed over many years, conclusions were based on cross-sectional statistical analysis. In monozygotic twins, recombination models systematically underestimated out-of-frame TCR alpha sharing, but the models matched the sharing seen between unrelated individuals.

Reading the germline V gene gives CDR1 MDHEN and CDR2 SYDVKM. The CDR3 has 12 amino acids, counting the end cysteine and phenylalanine. The retained sequence is limited to the CDR3, 36 bases, with the frame set at the first base. The junction carries 12 bases between V and J, which are trimmed by 7 bases and 8 bases respectively. The same sample was also used in a study of T cells expressing NK-cell markers. As the second paper documents: About eight donors provided sorted CD3+CD56+NKG2C+, CD3+CD56+NKG2C- and CD3+CD56-NKG2C+ T-cell subsets, whose TCR beta-chain repertoires were profiled. Seven of the eight sequenced donors were HCMV-seropositive and one was HCMV-seronegative. In several experiments an anti-gammadeltaTCR antibody was added to restrict sorting to alphabetaTCR-expressing T cells. In five to seven donors, the dominant CD3+CD56+NKG2C+ clonotypes were among the top 10 CD8+ clonotypes and accounted for about 1.0-7.5% of CD8+ T cells. Those dominant clonotypes were again the most abundant among CD3+CD56-NKG2C+ cells in a handful of donors, at roughly 28.3-60.1%. It remained unclear whether the expanded NKG2C-expressing T cell clones were specific for HCMV antigens. Randomly selected healthy volunteers, three men and five women, were used as the eight sequenced donors. A commercial ELISA kit detecting HCMV-specific IgG in serum was used to determine HCMV serostatus. Reads were demultiplexed and grouped by UMI with MIGEC, and clonotypes were assembled and quantified with MiTCR. To exclude erroneous sequences, any TCR cDNA sequence not supported by at least two reads was discarded. The tcR package was used for downstream repertoire analysis, with clonotypes matched between fractions based on CDR3 nucleotide sequence plus V segment. VDJmatch was used to annotate antigen specificity against VDJdb, with one amino acid substitution in CDR3 allowed.

The chain is assembled from TRBV28 and TRBJ2-1, and the D gene may be TRBD2, 6 bases matching. The TCR originated in a woman younger than 35 in good health. Sequencing used CD4+ T cells sorted from blood. The DNA reads as follows: TGTGCCAGCAACCCTAGGAGGGATGAGCAGTTCTTC. The translation is CASNPRRDEQFF.